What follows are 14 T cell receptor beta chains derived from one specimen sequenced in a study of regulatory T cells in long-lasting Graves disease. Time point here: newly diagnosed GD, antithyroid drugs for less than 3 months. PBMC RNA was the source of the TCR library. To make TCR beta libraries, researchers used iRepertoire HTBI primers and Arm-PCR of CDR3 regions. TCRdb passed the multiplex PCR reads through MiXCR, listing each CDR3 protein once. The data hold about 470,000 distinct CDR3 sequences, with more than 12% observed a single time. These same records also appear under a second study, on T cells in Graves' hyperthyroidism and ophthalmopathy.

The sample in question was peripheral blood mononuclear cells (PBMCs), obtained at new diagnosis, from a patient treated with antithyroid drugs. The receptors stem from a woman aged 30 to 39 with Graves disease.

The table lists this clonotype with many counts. Written as DNA, the CDR3 is TGTGCCAGCCTATTAGCGGGAGGGTGGGCCAATGAGCAGTTCTTC. Its translation: CASLLAGGWANEQFF. This sequence joins TRBV5-5 and TRBJ2-1; 11 nucleotides line up with TRBD2. Germline V gene sequence: CDR1 SGHKS, CDR2 YYEKEE (reference sequence). The trim removed 7 bases at V and 6 bases at J, leaving 9 bases unmatched. The length of the CDR3 is 15 residues.

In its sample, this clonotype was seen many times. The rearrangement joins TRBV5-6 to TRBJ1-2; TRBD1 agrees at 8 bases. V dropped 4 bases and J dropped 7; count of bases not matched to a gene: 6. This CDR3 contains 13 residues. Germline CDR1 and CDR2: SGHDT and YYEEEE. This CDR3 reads CASSVGQGVGYTF. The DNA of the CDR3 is TGTGCCAGCAGCGTCGGACAGGGTGTTGGCTACACCTTC.

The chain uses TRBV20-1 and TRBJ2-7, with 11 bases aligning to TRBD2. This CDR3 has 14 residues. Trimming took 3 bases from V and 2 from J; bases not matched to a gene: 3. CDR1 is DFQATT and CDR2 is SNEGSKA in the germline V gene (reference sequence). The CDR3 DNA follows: TGCAGTGCTAGTCGACTAGCGGGAACCTACGAGCAGTACTTC. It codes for CSASRLAGTYEQYF.

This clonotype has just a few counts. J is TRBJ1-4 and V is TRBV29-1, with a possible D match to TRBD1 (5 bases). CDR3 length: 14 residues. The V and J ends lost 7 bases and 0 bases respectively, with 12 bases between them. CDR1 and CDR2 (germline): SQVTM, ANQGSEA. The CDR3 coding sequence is TGCAGCGCGACACAGGAGACAACTAATGAAAAACTGTTTTTT. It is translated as CSATQETTNEKLFF.

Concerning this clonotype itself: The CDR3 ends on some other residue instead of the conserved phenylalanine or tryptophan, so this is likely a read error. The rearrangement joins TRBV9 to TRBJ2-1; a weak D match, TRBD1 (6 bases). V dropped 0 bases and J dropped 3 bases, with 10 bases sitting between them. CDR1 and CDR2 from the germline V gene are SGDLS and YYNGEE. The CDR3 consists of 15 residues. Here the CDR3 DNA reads TGTGCCAGCAGCGTAGGGGGGACAATCTACAATGAGCAGTTCCTC. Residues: CASSVGGTIYNEQFL.

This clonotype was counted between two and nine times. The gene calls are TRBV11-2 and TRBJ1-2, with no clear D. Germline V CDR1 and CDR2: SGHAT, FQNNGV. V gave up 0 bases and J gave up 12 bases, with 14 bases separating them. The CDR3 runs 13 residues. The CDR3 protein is CASSLEYGRTHTF. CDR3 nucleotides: TGTGCCAGCAGCTTAGAGTACGGCCGTACCCACACCTTC.

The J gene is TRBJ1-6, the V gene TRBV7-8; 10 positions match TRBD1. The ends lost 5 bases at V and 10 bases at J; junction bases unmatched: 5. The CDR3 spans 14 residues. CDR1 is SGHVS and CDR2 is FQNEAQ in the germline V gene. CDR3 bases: TGTGCCAGCAGCACCGGGACAGGGGTCTCACCCCTCCACTTT. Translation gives CASSTGTGVSPLHF.

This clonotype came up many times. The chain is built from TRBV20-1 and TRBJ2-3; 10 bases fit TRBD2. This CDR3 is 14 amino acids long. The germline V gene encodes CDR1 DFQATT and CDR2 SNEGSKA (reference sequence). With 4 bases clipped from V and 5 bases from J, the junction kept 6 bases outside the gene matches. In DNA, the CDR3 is TGCAGTGCTAAGGCTAGCGGGAGAGGAGATACGCAGTATTTT. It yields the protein CSAKASGRGDTQYF.

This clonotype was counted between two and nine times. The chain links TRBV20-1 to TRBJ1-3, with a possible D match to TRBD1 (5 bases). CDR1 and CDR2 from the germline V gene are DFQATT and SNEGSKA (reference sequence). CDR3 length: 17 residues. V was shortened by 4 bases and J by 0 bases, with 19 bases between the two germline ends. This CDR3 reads CSAITFDLGDSGNTIYF. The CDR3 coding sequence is TGCAGTGCTATCACTTTTGACCTGGGGGACTCTGGAAACACCATATATTTT.

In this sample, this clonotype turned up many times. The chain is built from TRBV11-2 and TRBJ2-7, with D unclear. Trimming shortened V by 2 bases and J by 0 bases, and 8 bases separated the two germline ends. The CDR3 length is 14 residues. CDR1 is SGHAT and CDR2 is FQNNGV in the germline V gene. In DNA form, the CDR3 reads TGTGCCAGCAGCTTACCCGTGATCTCCTACGAGCAGTACTTC. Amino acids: CASSLPVISYEQYF.

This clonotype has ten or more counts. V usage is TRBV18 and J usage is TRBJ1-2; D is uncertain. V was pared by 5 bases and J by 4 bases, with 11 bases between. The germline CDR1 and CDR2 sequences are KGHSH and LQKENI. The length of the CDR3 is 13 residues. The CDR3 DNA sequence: TGTGCCAGCTCATCGACGGAAAGCTATGGCTACACCTTC. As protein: CASSSTESYGYTF.

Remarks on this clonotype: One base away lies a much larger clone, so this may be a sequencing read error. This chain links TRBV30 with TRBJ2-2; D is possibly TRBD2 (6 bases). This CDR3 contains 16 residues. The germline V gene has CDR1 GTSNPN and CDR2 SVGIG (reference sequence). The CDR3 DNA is TGTGCCTGGAGTGTACTGGGTCGGGACTCCCACCGGGAGCTGGTTTTT. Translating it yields CAWSVLGRDSHRELVF.

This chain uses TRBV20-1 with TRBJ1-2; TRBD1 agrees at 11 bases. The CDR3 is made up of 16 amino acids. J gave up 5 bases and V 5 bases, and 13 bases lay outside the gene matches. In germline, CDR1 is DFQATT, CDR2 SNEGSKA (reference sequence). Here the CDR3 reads CSAAQDRDRGNYGYTF. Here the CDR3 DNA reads TGCAGTGCTGCCCAAGACCGGGACAGGGGGAATTATGGCTACACCTTC.

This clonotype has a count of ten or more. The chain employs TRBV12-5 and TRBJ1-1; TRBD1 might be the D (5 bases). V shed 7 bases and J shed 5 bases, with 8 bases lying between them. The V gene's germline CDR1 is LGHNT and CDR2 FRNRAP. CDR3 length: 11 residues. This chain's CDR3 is CASAGGTEAFF. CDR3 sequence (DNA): TGTGCTAGTGCCGGGGGAACTGAAGCTTTCTTT.